This T cell receptor beta chain was retrieved from a study of cytomegalovirus exposure and HLA in healthy donors. Only in-frame clones appear in the TCRdb table, and some are missing; sequencing was by immunoSEQ multiplex PCR. Here the sample spans roughly 98,000 clones, around nine tenths being singletons. Broader study findings: Using the classifier, cytomegalovirus status was reportedly diagnosed with high specificity and sensitivity.

The donors formed part of the approximately 130-subject validation cohort, distinct from the roughly 620-subject first cohort. Germline V gene data show CDR1 as SGHRS and CDR2 as YFSETQ. V lost 4 bases, J lost 6 bases, and 30 bases stayed unmatched. The CDR3 sequence is 22 residues long. On this clone: Antigen unknown.

This sequence joins TRBV5-1 and TRBJ2-4; 8 bases map to TRBD2. The specimen sequenced was PBMCs. The source of this sequence is a woman aged 30 to 39 in good health and CMV-seronegative. The CDR3 sequence: CASSIWGRDKDQNGLAGNIQYF. In DNA, the CDR3 is TGCGCCAGCAGCATATGGGGACGGGACAAGGATCAGAATGGCCTAGCGGGAAACATTCAGTACTTC. Drawing the rest from reference TRBV5-1 and TRBJ2-4, the complete variable domain is KAGVTQTPRYLIKTRGQQVTLSCSPISGHRSVSWYQQTPGQGLQFLFEYFSETQRNKGNFPGRFSGRQFSNSRSEMNVSTLELGDSALYLCASSIWGRDKDQNGLAGNIQYFGAGTRLSVL.